Listed here is a single T cell receptor beta chain. This entry belongs to a study of blood T cell repertoires in COVID-19. About the study: COVID-19 samples from acute and convalescent phases originated in the United States, Italy and Spain. In each case, the material was cDNA or gDNA derived from T cells, B-cell-depleted T cells, or PBMCs.

The germline V gene encodes CDR1 KGHSH and CDR2 LQKENI. This CDR3 is built from 14 residues. V dropped 0 bases and J dropped 4 bases, with 9 bases sitting between them. Study processing details: Nucleated cell counts were estimated from reference gene primer amplification. Sequenced by immunoSEQ multiplex PCR; TCRdb stores in-frame clones only, minus some. Clone size and the V and J calls come from that table; the DNA yielded D and trimming. Here the sample spans approximately 220,000 clones, more than 85% being singletons. Sequences were obtained from peripheral blood. The receptor was isolated from a man aged 55 to 70 with acute or convalescent COVID-19. This rearrangement joins TRBV18 to TRBJ2-5, with a tentative D call TRBD2 (5 bases). CDR3 residues: CASSPPTGRETQYF. The CDR3 nucleotides read TGTGCCAGCTCACCACCTACGGGGAGAGAGACCCAGTACTTC.